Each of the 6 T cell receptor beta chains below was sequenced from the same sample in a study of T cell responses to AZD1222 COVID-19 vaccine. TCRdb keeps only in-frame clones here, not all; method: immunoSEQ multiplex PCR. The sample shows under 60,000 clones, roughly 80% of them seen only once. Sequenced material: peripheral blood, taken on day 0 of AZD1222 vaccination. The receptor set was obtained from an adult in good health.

Here the CDR3 reads CASSLEGYEQYF. The CDR3 DNA sequence: TGCGCCAGCAGCTTGGAAGGGTACGAGCAGTACTTC. The rearrangement joins TRBV5-1 to TRBJ2-7; D is unclear. The CDR3 extends over 12 amino acids. Germline V gives CDR1 SGHRS, CDR2 YFSETQ. V lost 0 bases, J lost 4 bases, and 5 bases lay in between.

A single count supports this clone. The CDR3 spells CASSGGGNSPLHF. DNA for the CDR3: TGTGCCAGTAGTGGCGGGGGTAATTCACCCCTCCACTTT. The chain employs TRBV19 and TRBJ1-6; D may be TRBD1 (5 bases). Looked up from germline, CDR1 is LNHDA and CDR2 is SQIVND (reference sequence). V lost 5 bases and J lost 6, with 8 bases in between. CDR3 length: 13 amino acids. Full variable domain (remainder filled in from reference TRBV19 and TRBJ1-6): DGGITQSPKYLFRKEGQNVTLSCEQNLNHDAMYWYRQDPGQGLRLIYYSQIVNDFQKGDIAEGYSVSREKKESFPLTVTSAQKNPTAFYLCASSGGGNSPLHFGNGTRLTVT.

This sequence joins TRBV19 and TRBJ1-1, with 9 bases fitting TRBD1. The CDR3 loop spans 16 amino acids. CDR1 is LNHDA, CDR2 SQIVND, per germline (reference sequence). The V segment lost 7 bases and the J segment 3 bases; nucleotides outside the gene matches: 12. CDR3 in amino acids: CASKPLTWTGDTEAFF. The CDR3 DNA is TGTGCCAGTAAGCCACTAACCTGGACAGGGGACACTGAAGCTTTCTTT.

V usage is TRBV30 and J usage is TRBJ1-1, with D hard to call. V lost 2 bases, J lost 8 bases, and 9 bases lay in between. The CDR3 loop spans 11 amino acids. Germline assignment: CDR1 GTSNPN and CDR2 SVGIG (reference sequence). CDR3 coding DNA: TGTGCCTGGAGTCGTGGGGTGGAAGCTTTCTTT. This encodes CAWSRGVEAFF.

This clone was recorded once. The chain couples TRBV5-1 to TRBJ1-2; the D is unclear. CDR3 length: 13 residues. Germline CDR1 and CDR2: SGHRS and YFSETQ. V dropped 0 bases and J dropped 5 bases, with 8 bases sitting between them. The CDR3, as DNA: TGCGCCAGCAGCTTGGGCGGAGGATATGGCTACACCTTC. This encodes CASSLGGGYGYTF.

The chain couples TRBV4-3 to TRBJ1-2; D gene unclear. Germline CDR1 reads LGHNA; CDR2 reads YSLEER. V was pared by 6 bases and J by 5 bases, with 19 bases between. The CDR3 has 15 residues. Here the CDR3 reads CASRNTPGGNYGYTF. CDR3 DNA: TGCGCCAGCAGAAACACTCCGGGAGGAAATTATGGCTACACCTTC.